This TCR beta chain was recovered during a study of T cell responses to AZD1222 COVID-19 vaccine. Sequenced by immunoSEQ multiplex PCR; TCRdb stores in-frame clones only, minus some. In the table there are 100,000 to 150,000 clones, around nine tenths of which are singletons. CDR3 length: 13 residues. Germline loops: CDR1 SQVTM, CDR2 ANQGSEA. V lost 4 bases to trimming and J lost 7 bases; unmatched junction nucleotides: 7. This material consisted of peripheral blood, taken on day 0 of AZD1222 vaccination. This chain links TRBV29-1 with TRBJ2-1; TRBD1 aligns across 7 bases. The clonotype originates from an adult in good health. This chain's CDR3 is CSVVLGTVNEQFF. CDR3 DNA sequence: TGCAGCGTTGTATTAGGGACAGTGAATGAGCAGTTCTTC.